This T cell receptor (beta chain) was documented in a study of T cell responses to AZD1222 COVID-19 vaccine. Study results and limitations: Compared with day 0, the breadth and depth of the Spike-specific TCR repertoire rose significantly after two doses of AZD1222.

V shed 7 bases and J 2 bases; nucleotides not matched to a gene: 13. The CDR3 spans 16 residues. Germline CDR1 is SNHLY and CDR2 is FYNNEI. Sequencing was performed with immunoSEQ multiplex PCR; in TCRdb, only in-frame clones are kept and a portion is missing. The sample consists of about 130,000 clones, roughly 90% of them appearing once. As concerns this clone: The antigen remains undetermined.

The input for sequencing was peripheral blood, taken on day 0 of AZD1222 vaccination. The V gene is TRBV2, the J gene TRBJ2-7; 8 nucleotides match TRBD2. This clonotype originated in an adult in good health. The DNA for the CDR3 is TGTGCCAGCACGGGCCTTGCGGCGGGAGGACCCTACGAGCAGTACTTC. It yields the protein CASTGLAAGGPYEQYF.